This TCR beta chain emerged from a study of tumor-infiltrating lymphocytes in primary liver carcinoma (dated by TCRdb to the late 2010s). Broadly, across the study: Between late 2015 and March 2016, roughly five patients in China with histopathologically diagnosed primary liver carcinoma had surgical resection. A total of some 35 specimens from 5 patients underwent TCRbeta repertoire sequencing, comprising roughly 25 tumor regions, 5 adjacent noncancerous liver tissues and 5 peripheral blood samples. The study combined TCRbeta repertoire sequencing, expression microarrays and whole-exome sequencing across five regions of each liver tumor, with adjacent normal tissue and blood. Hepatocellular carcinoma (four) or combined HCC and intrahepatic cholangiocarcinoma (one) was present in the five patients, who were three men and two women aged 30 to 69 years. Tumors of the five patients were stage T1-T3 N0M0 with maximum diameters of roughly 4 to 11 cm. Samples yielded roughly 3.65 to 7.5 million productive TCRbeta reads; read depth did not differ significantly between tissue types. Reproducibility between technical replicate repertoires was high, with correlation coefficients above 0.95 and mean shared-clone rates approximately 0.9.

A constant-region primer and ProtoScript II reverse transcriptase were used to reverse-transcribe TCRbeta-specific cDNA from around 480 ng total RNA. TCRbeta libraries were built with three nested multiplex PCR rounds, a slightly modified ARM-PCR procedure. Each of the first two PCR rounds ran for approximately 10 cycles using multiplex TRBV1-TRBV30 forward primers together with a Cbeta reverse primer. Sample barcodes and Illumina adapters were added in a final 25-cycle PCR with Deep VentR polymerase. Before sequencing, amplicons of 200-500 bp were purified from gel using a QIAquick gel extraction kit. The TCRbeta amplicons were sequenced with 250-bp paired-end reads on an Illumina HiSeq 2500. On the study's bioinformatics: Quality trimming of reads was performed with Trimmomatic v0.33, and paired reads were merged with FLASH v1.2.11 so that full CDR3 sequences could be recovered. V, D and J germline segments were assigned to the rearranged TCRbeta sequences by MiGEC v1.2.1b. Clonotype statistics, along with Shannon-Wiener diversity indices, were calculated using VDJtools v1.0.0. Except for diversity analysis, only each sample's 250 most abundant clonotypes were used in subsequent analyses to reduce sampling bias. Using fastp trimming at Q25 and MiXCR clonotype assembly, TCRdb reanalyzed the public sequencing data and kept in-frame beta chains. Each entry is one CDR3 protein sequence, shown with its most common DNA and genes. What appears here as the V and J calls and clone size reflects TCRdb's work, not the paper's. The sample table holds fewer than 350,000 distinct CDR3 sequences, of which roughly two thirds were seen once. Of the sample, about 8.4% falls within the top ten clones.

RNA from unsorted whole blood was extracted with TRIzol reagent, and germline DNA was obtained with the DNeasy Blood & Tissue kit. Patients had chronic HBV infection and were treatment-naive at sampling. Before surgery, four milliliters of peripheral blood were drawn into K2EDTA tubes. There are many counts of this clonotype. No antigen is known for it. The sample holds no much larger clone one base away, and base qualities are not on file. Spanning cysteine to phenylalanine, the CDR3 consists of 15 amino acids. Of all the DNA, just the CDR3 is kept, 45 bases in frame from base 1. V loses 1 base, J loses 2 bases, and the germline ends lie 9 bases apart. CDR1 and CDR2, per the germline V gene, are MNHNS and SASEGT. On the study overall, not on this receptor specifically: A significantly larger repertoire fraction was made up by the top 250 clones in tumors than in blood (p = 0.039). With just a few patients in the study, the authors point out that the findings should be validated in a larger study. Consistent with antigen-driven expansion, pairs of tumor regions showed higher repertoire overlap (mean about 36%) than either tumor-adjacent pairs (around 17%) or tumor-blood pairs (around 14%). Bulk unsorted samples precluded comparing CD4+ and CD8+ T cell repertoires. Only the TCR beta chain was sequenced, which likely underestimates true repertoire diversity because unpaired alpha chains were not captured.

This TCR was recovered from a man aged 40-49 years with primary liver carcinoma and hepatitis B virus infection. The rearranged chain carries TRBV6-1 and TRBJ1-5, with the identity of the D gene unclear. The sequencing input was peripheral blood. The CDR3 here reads CASSEVGLGNQPQHF. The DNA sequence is TGTGCCAGCAGTGAAGTGGGGTTGGGCAATCAGCCCCAGCATTTT.